The clone carrying this T cell receptor (beta chain) was recorded at least ten times. What it binds is unknown. These data originate in a study of T cells in Graves' hyperthyroidism and ophthalmopathy. Overall study findings and caveats: Classification by a 13 V-J model distinguished ophthalmopathy from stable hyperthyroidism.

Authors of the study amplified TCR beta CDR3 regions from RNA transcripts. The study used the HTBI primer set for a first-round RT-PCR of the TCR CDR3. TCRdb itself ran the multiplex PCR reads through MiXCR, one entry per CDR3 protein. The sample lists around 180,000 distinct CDR3 sequences; about a sixth were seen once. Germline loops: CDR1 MNHEY, CDR2 SVGEGT. V was clipped by 6 bases and J by 0 bases; unmatched bases: 8. CDR3 size: 18 residues. The sequenced sample consisted of blood. The clonotype originates from a woman aged 50 to 60 with Graves' hyperthyroidism. This sequence joins TRBV6-2 or TRBV6-3 and TRBJ2-3; 14 bases map to TRBD2. CDR3 nucleotides: TGTGCCAGCAGCCAACGACTAGCGGGGGGGCGCAGCACAGATACGCAGTATTTT. The encoded protein is CASSQRLAGGRSTDTQYF.